This T cell receptor (beta chain) was captured by sequencing in a study of cytomegalovirus exposure and HLA in healthy donors. The CDR3 covers 13 residues. CDR1 and CDR2 (germline): SGHNT, YENEEA. V dropped 4 bases and J dropped 7 bases, with 10 bases sitting between them. Study observations and caveats: Most TCR sequences were uncommon, yet certain public TCRs appeared in many donors. Certain indistinguishable V segments, among them TRBV6-2 and TRBV6-3, were excluded. A later analysis, which compared TCR beta chains of equal frequency, found the HLA-associated ones more clonally expanded. A later analysis reportedly found that, within productive TCRs, an Asian-associated ancestry cluster had fewer N-insertions than the mean observed across the approximately 670 donors.

It was with 60 Vbeta and 13 Jbeta primers that the PCR ran. Profiled with immunoSEQ multiplex PCR; TCRdb holds only in-frame clones, not every one. The sample yields 100,000 or so clones, roughly three quarters seen once. Remarks on this clone: The antigen is undetermined.

The V call is TRBV11-3, the J call TRBJ2-2, with a tentative D call TRBD2 (5 bases). The sequencing sample was made of PBMCs. The receptor was isolated from a man aged 30 to 45 in good health and CMV-seronegative. The CDR3 nucleotides are TGTGCCAGCAGCTCAGTGAGCGGCGGGGAGCTGTTTTTT. It is translated as CASSSVSGGELFF.